This T cell receptor beta chain was retrieved from a study of shared clonotypes between healthy human individuals. The V and J ends lost 5 bases and 1 base respectively, with 15 bases between them. The CDR3 consists of 15 residues. CDR1 is MDHEN and CDR2 is SYDVKM in the germline V gene. Profiling relied on immunoSEQ multiplex PCR, and the TCRdb table lists in-frame clones only, not all of them. The sample has 500,000 to 650,000 clones, roughly 79% seen once. The chain joins TRBV28 to TRBJ2-7, with a tentative D call TRBD1 (6 bases). The TCR sequence derives from a woman aged 40 to 50 in good health. Some clones in this sample may be carry-over from other donors' samples. The sequenced sample consisted of PBMCs. The CDR3 coding sequence is TGTGCCAGCAGTGGATTTGGGGACAATTCCTACGAGCAGTACTTC. Translation: CASSGFGDNSYEQYF. Supplemented by reference TRBV28 and TRBJ2-7, the full variable domain reads DVKVTQSSRYLVKRTGEKVFLECVQDMDHENMFWYRQDPGLGLRLIYFSYDVKMKEKGDIPEGYSVSREKKERFSLILESASTNQTSMYLCASSGFGDNSYEQYFGPGTRLTVT.